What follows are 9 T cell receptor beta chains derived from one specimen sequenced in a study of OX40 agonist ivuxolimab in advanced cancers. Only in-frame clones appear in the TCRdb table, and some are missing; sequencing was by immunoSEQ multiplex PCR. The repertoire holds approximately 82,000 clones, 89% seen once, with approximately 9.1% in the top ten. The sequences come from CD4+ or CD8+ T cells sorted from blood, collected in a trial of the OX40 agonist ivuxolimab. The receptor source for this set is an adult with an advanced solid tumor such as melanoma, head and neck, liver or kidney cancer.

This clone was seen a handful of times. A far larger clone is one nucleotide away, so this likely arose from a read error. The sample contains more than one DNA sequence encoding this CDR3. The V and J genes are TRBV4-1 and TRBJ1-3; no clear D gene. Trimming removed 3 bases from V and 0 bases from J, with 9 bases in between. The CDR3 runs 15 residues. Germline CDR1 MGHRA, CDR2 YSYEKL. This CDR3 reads CASSQGWNSGNTIYF. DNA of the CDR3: TGCGCCAGCAGCCAGGGATGGAACTCTGGAAACACCATATATTTT.

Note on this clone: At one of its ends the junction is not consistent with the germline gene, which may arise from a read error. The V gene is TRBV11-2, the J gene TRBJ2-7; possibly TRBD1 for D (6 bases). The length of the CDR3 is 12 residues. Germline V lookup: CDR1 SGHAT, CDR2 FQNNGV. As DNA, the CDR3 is TGTGCCAGCAGCTTAAGTTGGGGGCCCAGGAACTTC. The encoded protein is CASSLSWGPRNF.

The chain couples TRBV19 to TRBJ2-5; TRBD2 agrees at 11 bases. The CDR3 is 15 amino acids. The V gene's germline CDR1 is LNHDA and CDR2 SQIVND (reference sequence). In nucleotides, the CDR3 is TGTGCTTGTAGAAGTGCTAGCGGGAGGTGGGAGACCCAGTACTTC. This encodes CACRSASGRWETQYF.

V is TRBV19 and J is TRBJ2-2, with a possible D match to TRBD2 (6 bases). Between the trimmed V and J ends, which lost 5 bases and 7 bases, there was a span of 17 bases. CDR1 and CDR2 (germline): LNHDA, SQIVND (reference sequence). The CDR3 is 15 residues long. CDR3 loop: CASSRASTGGGELFF. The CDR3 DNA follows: TGTGCCAGTAGTCGGGCTAGCACCGGGGGCGGGGAGCTGTTTTTT.

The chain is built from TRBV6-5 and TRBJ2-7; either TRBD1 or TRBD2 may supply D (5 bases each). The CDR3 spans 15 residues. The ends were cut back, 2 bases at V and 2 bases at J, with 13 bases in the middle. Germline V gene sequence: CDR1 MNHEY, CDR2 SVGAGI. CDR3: CASSYPGTLAYEQYF. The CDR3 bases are TGTGCCAGCAGTTACCCCGGGACCCTCGCCTACGAGCAGTACTTC.

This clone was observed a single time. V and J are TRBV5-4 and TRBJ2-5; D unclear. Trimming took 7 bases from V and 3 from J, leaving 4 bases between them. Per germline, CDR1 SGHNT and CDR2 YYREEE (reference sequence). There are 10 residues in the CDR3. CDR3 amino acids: CASGKETQYF. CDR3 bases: TGTGCCAGCGGCAAAGAGACCCAGTACTTC.

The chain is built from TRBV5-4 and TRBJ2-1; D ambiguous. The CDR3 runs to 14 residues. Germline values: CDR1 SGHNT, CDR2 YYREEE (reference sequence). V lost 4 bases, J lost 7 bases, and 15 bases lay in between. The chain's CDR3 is CASSDRLSGNEQFF. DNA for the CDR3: TGTGCCAGCAGCGACCGACTTTCCGGGAATGAGCAGTTCTTC.

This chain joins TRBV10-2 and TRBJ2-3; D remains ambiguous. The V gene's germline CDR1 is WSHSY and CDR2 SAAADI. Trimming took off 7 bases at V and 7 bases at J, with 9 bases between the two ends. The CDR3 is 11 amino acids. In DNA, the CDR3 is TGCGCCAGCACAGCTTTAAATACGCAGTATTTT. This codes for CASTALNTQYF.

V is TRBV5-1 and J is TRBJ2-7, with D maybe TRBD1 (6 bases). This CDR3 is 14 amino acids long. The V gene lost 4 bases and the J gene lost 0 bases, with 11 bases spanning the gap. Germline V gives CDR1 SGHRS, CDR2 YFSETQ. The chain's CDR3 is CASSPWDTSYEQYF. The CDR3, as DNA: TGCGCCAGCAGCCCCTGGGACACCTCCTACGAGCAGTACTTC.